This T cell receptor (beta chain) comes out of a study of CD8 T cells in ankylosing spondylitis. Study results and caveats: Roughly eight highly homologous variants made up a TCR beta motif that seemed to typify ankylosing spondylitis blood. Disease-linked clones were CD8+ and relatively rare in peripheral blood. According to the report, clones linked to the disease were significantly enriched in matched synovial fluid samples taken from ankylosing spondylitis patients. Earlier work had already found some motif variants in reactive arthritis synovial fluid and blood.

Quantitative 5'-RACE was performed with molecular barcodes, and it yielded the TCR beta libraries. One entry per CDR3 protein, called by TCRdb with MiXCR from the 5' RACE reads. There are fewer than 500,000 distinct CDR3 sequences in the sample; 20% to 25% occur only once, and about a sixth lies in the top ten. Germline CDR1 SGHRS, CDR2 YFSETQ. The V and J ends lost 4 bases and 4 bases, in that order; junction bases with no gene match: 4. This CDR3 is 13 amino acids long. As concerns this clonotype: The antigen is not known.

The sample comprised blood, either unsorted or a sorted T cell fraction (not recorded which). This receptor was identified in a male donor with ankylosing spondylitis. This chain joins TRBV5-1 and TRBJ1-2, with 7 nucleotides matching TRBD1. DNA of the CDR3: TGCGCCAGCAGCATGGGACAGCCCTATGGCTACACCTTC. It is translated as CASSMGQPYGYTF.